What follows are 26 T cell receptor beta chains derived from one specimen sequenced in a study of T cells in Graves' hyperthyroidism and ophthalmopathy. Authors of the study amplified TCR beta CDR3 regions from RNA transcripts. The HTBI set primed first-round TCR CDR3 RT-PCR. TCRdb re-called the multiplex PCR reads with MiXCR, one entry per CDR3 protein. The sample has around 300,000 distinct CDR3 sequences; about 19% are singletons. Sequencing was carried out using blood. Receptor source: a man aged 45 to 65 with Graves' ophthalmopathy.

The sample holds many counts of this clonotype. CDR3 residues: CASSPVAGDDEQFF. CDR3 coding DNA: TGTGCCAGCTCACCCGTAGCGGGAGACGATGAGCAGTTCTTC. V and J are TRBV18 and TRBJ2-1; 9 nucleotides match TRBD2. This CDR3 has 14 amino acids. Germline V gene data show CDR1 as KGHSH and CDR2 as LQKENI. Trimming cost V 3 bases and J 8 bases; bases outside gene matches: 5.

A few counts support this clonotype. A read error may be the cause here, since a much bigger clone is one base away. V usage is TRBV12-3 or TRBV12-4 and J usage is TRBJ2-7; D is undetermined. CDR3 size: 10 residues. Trimming removed 5 bases at V and 3 bases at J, with 2 bases between. DNA for the CDR3: TGTGCCAGCAGTATCTACGAGCAGTACTTC. Translating gives CASSIYEQYF.

This clonotype has more than one count but fewer than ten. J is TRBJ1-6 and V is TRBV6-1; a possible D gene is TRBD1 (6 bases). V lost 4 bases to trimming and J lost 4 bases, with 17 bases between them. Looked up from germline, CDR1 is MNHNS and CDR2 is SASEGT. This CDR3 spans 17 amino acids. The CDR3 region is CASSAYRERVYNSPLHF. The CDR3 coding sequence is TGTGCCAGCAGTGCCTACAGGGAACGGGTATATAATTCACCCCTCCACTTT.

This clonotype was recorded at least ten times. The chain combines TRBV24-1 with TRBJ2-3; weak D call: TRBD1 (6 bases). The CDR3 has 13 residues. With 7 bases removed from V and 2 bases from J, the gap between germline ends came to 9 bases. Germline CDR1 reads KGHDR; CDR2 reads SFDVKD. The CDR3 here is CATRGQATDTQYF. DNA for the CDR3: TGTGCCACCAGGGGACAAGCCACAGATACGCAGTATTTT.

The V call is TRBV12-3 or TRBV12-4, the J call TRBJ1-4, with a weak D call TRBD1 (6 bases). Deletions cut 5 bases from V and 4 bases from J, with 14 bases between. This CDR3 has 15 residues. CDR3 protein: CASSPSTGINEKLFF. The CDR3 DNA reads as TGTGCCAGCAGTCCCTCGACAGGAATTAATGAAAAACTGTTTTTT.

The V gene is TRBV5-6, the J gene TRBJ2-7; possible D gene TRBD2, 6 bases. CDR1 and CDR2 (germline): SGHDT, YYEEEE. The CDR3 has 16 residues. V gave up 3 bases and J gave up 0 bases, with 16 bases separating them. Here the CDR3 DNA reads TGTGCCAGCAGCTCTGGGGGGAGCAGGGTCTCCTACGAGCAGTACTTC. Residues: CASSSGGSRVSYEQYF.

The chain links TRBV5-1 to TRBJ2-7, with TRBD2 matching 14 bases. The CDR3 sequence is 14 residues long. Germline trimming cut 5 bases from V and 5 bases from J; bases unmatched to any gene: 3. CDR1 and CDR2 (germline): SGHRS, YFSETQ. This CDR3 reads CASRPGLAGDEQYF. The CDR3 region has the DNA TGCGCCAGCAGACCGGGACTAGCGGGAGACGAGCAGTACTTC.

The chain has TRBV30 and TRBJ2-7, with 10 bases aligning to TRBD1. The junction had 5 bases not matched to a gene; V was cut back by 5 bases and J by 4 bases. Germline values: CDR1 GTSNPN, CDR2 SVGIG (reference sequence). The CDR3 has 13 amino acids. The CDR3 protein is CAWGGQGFYEQYF. Here the CDR3 DNA reads TGTGCCTGGGGGGGACAGGGGTTTTACGAGCAGTACTTC. Supplemented by reference TRBV30 and TRBJ2-7, the full variable domain reads SQTIHQWPATLVQPVGSPLSLECTVEGTSNPNLYWYRQAAGRGLQLLFYSVGIGQISSEVPQNLSASRPQDRQFILSSKKLLLSDSGFYLCAWGGQGFYEQYFGPGTRLTVT.

This clonotype has more than one count but fewer than ten. The V and J genes are TRBV15 and TRBJ2-1; D is possibly TRBD1 (6 bases). Germline loops: CDR1 LNHNV, CDR2 YYDKDF (reference sequence). V lost 0 bases and J lost 15, with 15 bases in between. This CDR3 spans 13 amino acids. The CDR3 DNA follows: TGTGCCACCAGCAGAGATCGAGGACAGCCAAGGTTCTTC. Its translation is CATSRDRGQPRFF.

The chain has TRBV28 and TRBJ2-7; D is uncertain. The CDR3 consists of 12 residues. Per the germline V gene, CDR1 is MDHEN and CDR2 is SYDVKM. V lost 5 bases and J 5 bases, leaving 10 bases between the germline ends. Here the CDR3 reads CASSSPVDEQYF. DNA for the CDR3: TGTGCCAGCAGTAGTCCCGTAGACGAGCAGTACTTC. The whole variable domain, remainder taken from reference TRBV28 and TRBJ2-7, is DVKVTQSSRYLVKRTGEKVFLECVQDMDHENMFWYRQDPGLGLRLIYFSYDVKMKEKGDIPEGYSVSREKKERFSLILESASTNQTSMYLCASSSPVDEQYFGPGTRLTVT.

This clonotype was seen many times. J is TRBJ2-1 and V is TRBV3-1; 14 nucleotides line up with TRBD2. The CDR3 runs to 16 residues. Losses at the gene ends were 4 bases for V and 8 bases for J; bases not matched to a gene: 7. Germline V gives CDR1 LGHDT, CDR2 YNNKEL (reference sequence). The CDR3 DNA reads TGTGCCAGCAGCCTCCGAAGACTAGCGGGAGGGGATGAGCAGTTCTTC. Amino acids: CASSLRRLAGGDEQFF.

The chain has TRBV28 and TRBJ2-6; D may be TRBD1 (5 bases). There are 16 residues in the CDR3. The germline CDR1 and CDR2 sequences are MDHEN and SYDVKM. The V gene lost 0 bases and the J gene lost 1 base, with 7 bases spanning the gap. The CDR3 loop is CASSLWTVSGANVLTF. CDR3 in DNA: TGTGCCAGCAGTTTATGGACAGTTTCTGGGGCCAACGTCCTGACTTTC. Looking up the rest from reference TRBV28 and TRBJ2-6 gives the full variable domain: DVKVTQSSRYLVKRTGEKVFLECVQDMDHENMFWYRQDPGLGLRLIYFSYDVKMKEKGDIPEGYSVSREKKERFSLILESASTNQTSMYLCASSLWTVSGANVLTFGAGSRLTVL.

This chain links TRBV12-3 or TRBV12-4 with TRBJ2-1; D remains unclear. The V and J ends lost 6 bases and 8 bases respectively, with 14 bases between them. The CDR3 runs 13 residues. CDR3 in amino acids: CASRVLGQHEQFF. CDR3 bases: TGTGCCAGCAGGGTTCTCGGGCAGCATGAGCAGTTCTTC.

The table lists this clonotype with many counts. The chain couples TRBV20-1 to TRBJ2-7; D might be TRBD2 (5 bases). CDR1 and CDR2 (germline): DFQATT, SNEGSKA (reference sequence). The CDR3 consists of 12 residues. Deletions cut 4 bases from V and 5 bases from J, with 12 bases between. The CDR3 sequence is CSATRPGNEQYF. The CDR3 DNA reads as TGCAGTGCTACACGACCGGGGAACGAGCAGTACTTC.

This clonotype was found a few times. The rearrangement uses TRBV20-1 and TRBJ2-2, with 10 nucleotides matching TRBD1. The trim removed 0 bases at V and 5 bases at J, leaving 6 bases unmatched. Germline V gives CDR1 DFQATT, CDR2 SNEGSKA (reference sequence). The CDR3 runs to 16 residues. CDR3 coding DNA: TGCAGTGCTAGAGATGGGGACAGGGGAGGAACCGGGGAGCTGTTTTTT. Amino acids: CSARDGDRGGTGELFF.

V and J are TRBV11-2 and TRBJ2-3; D is ambiguous. The CDR3 length is 13 residues. V was pared by 5 bases and J by 6 bases, with 12 bases between. From germline, CDR1 is SGHAT and CDR2 FQNNGV. The CDR3 nucleotides read TGTGCCAGCAGCCTAATGGCTGAGGATACGCAGTATTTT. Translating gives CASSLMAEDTQYF. Based on the CDR3 plus reference TRBV11-2 and TRBJ2-3, the full variable domain is EAGVAQSPRYKIIEKRQSVAFWCNPISGHATLYWYQQILGQGPKLLIQFQNNGVVDDSQLPKDRFSAERLKGVDSTLKIQPAKLEDSAVYLCASSLMAEDTQYFGPGTRLTVL.

This clonotype was picked up a small number of times. The gene calls are TRBV10-3 and TRBJ2-7, with D tentatively TRBD1 or TRBD2 (5 bases each). Germline V lookup: CDR1 ENHRY, CDR2 SYGVKD. Trimming removed 9 bases at V and 5 bases at J, with 14 bases between. The CDR3 length is 12 residues. The CDR3 region is CAIRIGADEQYF. CDR3 bases: TGTGCCATAAGGATCGGGGCCGACGAGCAGTACTTC.

This clonotype was detected a few times. This rearrangement joins TRBV5-1 to TRBJ2-3; 7 nucleotides match TRBD2. This CDR3 region has 15 residues. Germline assignment: CDR1 SGHRS and CDR2 YFSETQ. J lost 0 bases, V lost 5 bases, and 6 bases had no gene match. The CDR3 nucleotides read TGCGCCAGCAGACGAAGCGGGGTTAGCACAGATACGCAGTATTTT. It yields the protein CASRRSGVSTDTQYF. The full variable domain, rest sourced from reference TRBV5-1 and TRBJ2-3, is KAGVTQTPRYLIKTRGQQVTLSCSPISGHRSVSWYQQTPGQGLQFLFEYFSETQRNKGNFPGRFSGRQFSNSRSEMNVSTLELGDSALYLCASRRSGVSTDTQYFGPGTRLTVL.

This clonotype was seen a few times. The rearrangement joins TRBV28 to TRBJ2-1, with TRBD2 matching 10 bases. The CDR3 has 16 amino acids. Per the germline V gene, CDR1 is MDHEN and CDR2 is SYDVKM. Trimming removed 3 bases from V and 4 bases from J; junction bases left unmatched: 6. The CDR3 sequence is CASSFSGTSVYNEQFF. The CDR3 DNA reads TGTGCCAGCAGTTTTTCCGGGACTAGCGTTTACAATGAGCAGTTCTTC.

Only a few counts were recorded for this clonotype. This chain uses TRBV5-6 with TRBJ1-4, with 11 bases fitting TRBD1. CDR1 is SGHDT, CDR2 YYEEEE, per germline. Trimming removed 4 bases from V and 4 bases from J; junction bases left unmatched: 6. CDR3 length: 16 amino acids. The CDR3 loop reads CASSVPGQGVNEKLFF. DNA of the CDR3: TGTGCCAGCAGCGTACCGGGACAGGGGGTTAATGAAAAACTGTTTTTT.

The V and J genes are TRBV5-8 and TRBJ2-2, with TRBD1 matching 7 bases. This CDR3 has 15 residues. Trimming took 1 base from V and 6 from J; bases not matched to a gene: 6. CDR1 is SGHTS, CDR2 YDEGEE, per germline. CDR3 DNA sequence: TGTGCCAGCAGCTTGATACTCCAGGGGGCCGGGGAGCTGTTTTTT. It is translated as CASSLILQGAGELFF. The whole variable domain, filled in from reference TRBV5-8 and TRBJ2-2, reads EAGVTQSPTHLIKTRGQQATLRCSPISGHTSVYWYQQALGLGLQFLLWYDEGEERNRGNFPPRFSGRQFPNYSSELNVNALELEDSALYLCASSLILQGAGELFFGEGSRLTVL.

The V call is TRBV6-1, the J call TRBJ2-3, with 8 bases identical to TRBD2. This CDR3 region has 15 residues. V lost 7 bases, J lost 7 bases, and 13 bases stayed unmatched. Germline CDR1 is MNHNS and CDR2 is SASEGT. CDR3 loop: CASKIGREGLNTQYF. The CDR3 DNA is TGTGCCAGCAAAATAGGACGGGAGGGCCTAAATACGCAGTATTTT.

V and J are TRBV6-1 and TRBJ2-1; 10 nucleotides match TRBD2. The V gene end was trimmed by 8 bases and the J gene end by 4 bases; junction bases not matched to a gene: 5. The CDR3 is made up of 14 amino acids. Germline assignment: CDR1 MNHNS and CDR2 SASEGT. The CDR3 DNA sequence: TGTGCCAGCGGTAGCGGGGGGAAGTACAATGAGCAGTTCTTC. Amino acid sequence: CASGSGGKYNEQFF.

This clonotype was recorded many times. The chain links TRBV5-1 to TRBJ2-1; 9 nucleotides agree with TRBD1. The germline V gene has CDR1 SGHRS and CDR2 YFSETQ. After removal of 1 base from V and 7 bases from J, the junction contained 6 bases not matched to a gene. This CDR3 comprises 15 residues. This CDR3 reads CASSLYRGPRNEQFF. CDR3 DNA sequence: TGCGCCAGCAGCTTGTACAGGGGGCCACGGAATGAGCAGTTCTTC.

In the case of this clonotype: This clone may be a read error of a much larger clone one base away. The V gene is TRBV2, the J gene TRBJ2-1; D is unresolved. This CDR3 is 15 amino acids long. V lost 11 bases, J lost 3 bases, and 20 bases lay in between. Germline CDR1 is SNHLY and CDR2 is FYNNEI. The DNA for the CDR3 is TGTGCCCCCCGGGTGGGTGAGAGCTACTACAATGAGCAGTTCTTC. It yields the protein CAPRVGESYYNEQFF.

This clonotype was found a few times. The chain carries TRBV6-1 and TRBJ2-7, with D perhaps TRBD1 (6 bases). The CDR3 loop spans 12 amino acids. The ends were cut back, 8 bases at V and 4 bases at J, with 12 bases in the middle. CDR1 and CDR2 (germline): MNHNS, SASEGT. As DNA, the CDR3 is TGTGCCAGCGAGGGGGATCGGTACGAGCAGTACTTC. The encoded protein is CASEGDRYEQYF.